This T cell receptor beta chain appears in the sequencing data of a study of blood T cell repertoires in COVID-19. About the study: PBMCs, B-cell-depleted T cells, or T cells were the source of the cDNA or gDNA that made up the material.

Under the authors' procedure: Estimates of nucleated cell counts were drawn from the amplification of reference gene primers. Method: immunoSEQ multiplex PCR; TCRdb's copy keeps in-frame clones and lacks some. V, J and clone size reflect that table, while D and trimming were determined from the DNA. The sample holds around 250,000 clones, roughly 85% seen once. Grouping used clinical history reported by participants in a survey and questionnaire. Recovery meant two consecutive negative NP/OP PCR tests, professional clearance, or resolved symptoms. CDR3 size: 16 residues. Germline V CDR1 and CDR2: SGHVS, FQNEAQ. V trimming: 6 bases; J trimming: 5 bases; junction bases outside the gene matches: 15.

This TCR derives from a woman between 45 and 60 years old who had recovered from COVID-19. The specimen sequenced was PBMCs or T cells enriched from blood (not recorded which). This chain uses TRBV7-8 with TRBJ2-7, with 8 bases matching TRBD1. The CDR3 spells CASSPLPRQGSHEQYF. CDR3 in DNA: TGTGCCAGCAGTCCCCTTCCGAGACAGGGGAGCCACGAGCAGTACTTC.